A single sample is the source of the 29 T cell receptor beta chains below, sequenced in a study of high-grade serous ovarian cancer treatment subgroups. Assay: immunoSEQ multiplex PCR; the TCRdb copy retains only in-frame clones and omits some. The table has about 16,000 clones, roughly two thirds seen once; the top ten hold roughly 4.7%. The tumor samples were collected prior to definitive surgery or chemotherapy. Sequencing input: tumor tissue. The receptors were sampled from a human donor with high-grade serous ovarian cancer.

J is TRBJ2-6 and V is TRBV7-9; a possible D gene is TRBD1 (5 bases). V lost 5 bases to trimming and J lost 2 bases, with 13 bases between them. This CDR3 spans 16 amino acids. Germline CDR1 is SEHNR and CDR2 is FQNEAQ (reference sequence). The CDR3 here is CASSIGAGTGANVLTF. The CDR3 coding sequence is TGTGCCAGCAGCATAGGGGCAGGGACTGGGGCCAACGTCCTGACTTTC.

V gene TRBV2 combines with J gene TRBJ2-3; 10 positions match TRBD2. Trimming at V came to 7 bases and at J to 5 bases, leaving 9 bases not matched to a gene. Germline CDR1 and CDR2: SNHLY and FYNNEI. This CDR3 spans 15 amino acids. The CDR3 protein is CASKEPGLAIDTQYF. In DNA form, the CDR3 reads TGTGCCAGCAAAGAGCCGGGACTAGCGATAGATACGCAGTATTTT.

The chain recombines TRBV7-6 with TRBJ2-7, with D maybe TRBD1 (6 bases). Trimming left V 5 bases short and J 1 base short, with 15 bases between. The CDR3 totals 15 residues. CDR1 is SGHVS and CDR2 is FNYEAQ in the germline V gene. In DNA, the CDR3 is TGTGCCAGCAGCCCCCGGACAGAAACTTCCTACGAGCAGTACTTC. It is translated as CASSPRTETSYEQYF.

The chain links TRBV11-2 to TRBJ2-6; D may be TRBD1 (6 bases). V lost 5 bases to trimming and J lost 5 bases, with 7 bases between them. Germline CDR1 SGHAT, CDR2 FQNNGV. The CDR3 consists of 13 residues. Here the CDR3 DNA reads TGTGCCAGCAGCACAGGGTGGGCCAACGTCCTGACTTTC. Residues: CASSTGWANVLTF.

This chain links TRBV28 with TRBJ2-2; 10 nucleotides match TRBD1. Germline CDR1 and CDR2: MDHEN and SYDVKM. The CDR3 is made up of 15 amino acids. V lost 5 bases, J lost 7 bases, and 7 bases stayed unmatched. This CDR3 is CASSPGDRGGGELFF. CDR3 nucleotide sequence: TGTGCCAGCAGTCCCGGGGACAGGGGAGGCGGGGAGCTGTTTTTT.

The rearrangement links TRBV19 to TRBJ1-4; a weak D match, TRBD1 (6 bases). The CDR3 consists of 15 residues. Trimming pared 9 bases from V and 2 bases from J, leaving 16 bases between. Germline V gene sequence: CDR1 LNHDA, CDR2 SQIVND (reference sequence). The CDR3 spells CASNTGRTTNEKLFF. The CDR3 coding sequence is TGTGCCAGCAACACAGGGAGGACTACTAATGAAAAACTGTTTTTT.

The genes are TRBV4-2 and TRBJ2-1; 9 bases fit TRBD1. Germline V lookup: CDR1 LGHNA, CDR2 YNFKEQ. This CDR3 contains 16 residues. The junction had 8 bases not matched to a gene; V was cut back by 0 bases and J by 8 bases. The CDR3 loop reads CASSQDRDRVVDEQFF. The DNA of the CDR3 is TGTGCCAGCAGCCAAGACCGGGACAGGGTGGTCGATGAGCAGTTCTTC.

The gene calls are TRBV25-1 and TRBJ2-7, with D possibly TRBD1 on 6 matching bases. Deletions cut 3 bases from V and 5 bases from J, with 14 bases between. The V gene's germline CDR1 is MGHDK and CDR2 SYGVNS. The CDR3 loop spans 14 amino acids. CDR3 loop: CASSDQGRFNEQYF. The CDR3 DNA sequence: TGTGCCAGCAGTGATCAGGGGAGATTCAACGAGCAGTACTTC.

The chain combines TRBV9 with TRBJ2-5; D possibly corresponds to TRBD1 (5 bases). Trimming shortened V by 0 bases and J by 3 bases, and 12 bases separated the two germline ends. This CDR3 spans 15 amino acids. From germline, CDR1 is SGDLS and CDR2 YYNGEE. The CDR3 DNA is TGTGCCAGCAGCGTAGAGGTGGGGCATGAAGAGACCCAGTACTTC. The encoded protein is CASSVEVGHEETQYF.

This clone has only a few counts. The V and J genes are TRBV7-3 and TRBJ1-5; D call uncertain. V dropped 0 bases and J dropped 9 bases, with 9 bases sitting between them. The germline V gene encodes CDR1 SGHTA and CDR2 FQGTGA. CDR3 length equals 13 residues. The CDR3 is CASSLTGIMPQHF. CDR3 coding DNA: TGTGCCAGCAGCTTAACCGGGATAATGCCCCAGCATTTT.

This clone was counted a few times. The chain couples TRBV9 to TRBJ2-1, with 7 bases identical to TRBD2. Germline V gene sequence: CDR1 SGDLS, CDR2 YYNGEE. V lost 0 bases, J lost 3 bases, and 6 bases stayed unmatched. The CDR3 spans 16 residues. The CDR3 nucleotides are TGTGCCAGCAGCGTAGGACATCGGGGGGTCTACAATGAGCAGTTCTTC. It is translated as CASSVGHRGVYNEQFF. The whole variable domain, remainder taken from reference TRBV9 and TRBJ2-1, is DSGVTQTPKHLITATGQRVTLRCSPRSGDLSVYWYQQSLDQGLQFLIQYYNGEERAKGNILERFSAQQFPDLHSELNLSSLELGDSALYFCASSVGHRGVYNEQFFGPGTRLTVL.

The rearrangement joins TRBV18 to TRBJ2-2; no clear D gene. CDR3 length equals 15 residues. CDR1 and CDR2 (germline): KGHSH, LQKENI. The V end lost 4 bases, the J end lost 0 bases, and 9 bases lay between the germline ends. This CDR3 reads CASSLSAANTGELFF. The CDR3, as DNA: TGTGCCAGCTCACTGAGTGCAGCGAACACCGGGGAGCTGTTTTTT.

The CDR3 sequence is CASSYMTGASYEQYF. The CDR3 bases are TGTGCCAGCAGTTATATGACAGGAGCTAGCTACGAGCAGTACTTC. The chain joins TRBV6-6 to TRBJ2-7; D is possibly TRBD1 (6 bases). V lost 3 bases, J lost 3 bases, and 15 bases lay in between. CDR1 is MNHNY, CDR2 SVGAGI, per germline (reference sequence). The CDR3 sequence is 15 residues long.

DNA for the CDR3: TGTGCCTGGAGTGGAGGGGGGGGCTACGAGCAGTACTTC. Translation: CAWSGGGGYEQYF. The chain is built from TRBV30 and TRBJ2-7; a weak D match, TRBD2 (7 bases). This CDR3 is 13 amino acids long. The V end lost 1 base, the J end lost 3 bases, and 10 bases lay between the germline ends. The germline CDR1 and CDR2 sequences are GTSNPN and SVGIG (reference sequence).

This clone was counted between two and nine times. The chain joins TRBV7-2 to TRBJ1-6; no definite D call. V lost 5 bases to trimming and J lost 10 bases, with 6 bases between them. This CDR3 spans 11 amino acids. The V gene's germline CDR1 is SGHTA and CDR2 FQGNSA. CDR3: CASSRSSPLHF. CDR3 nucleotide sequence: TGTGCCAGCAGCCGAAGCTCACCCCTCCACTTT.

The J gene is TRBJ2-2, the V gene TRBV5-1; D is undetermined. Looked up from germline, CDR1 is SGHRS and CDR2 is YFSETQ. The CDR3 contains 13 residues. Trimming stripped 1 base from V and 3 bases from J, with 4 bases between. The CDR3, as DNA: TGCGCCAGCAGCTTGCTTGACACCGGGGAGCTGTTTTTT. Translation gives CASSLLDTGELFF.

The CDR3 bases are TGTGCCAGCAGCTTGGCCACGCAGGGGGGAACTGAAGCTTTCTTT. Protein sequence: CASSLATQGGTEAFF. The V call is TRBV7-9, the J call TRBJ1-1, with TRBD1 matching over 7 bases. Germline V CDR1 and CDR2: SEHNR, FQNEAQ (reference sequence). The J segment lost 5 bases and the V segment lost 3 bases, leaving 9 bases of the junction unmatched. CDR3 length: 15 amino acids. The full variable domain, in which reference TRBV7-9 and TRBJ1-1 provide the parts outside the CDR3, is DTGVSQNPRHKITKRGQNVTFRCDPISEHNRLYWYRQTLGQGPEFLTYFQNEAQLEKSRLLSDRFSAERPKGSFSTLEIQRTEQGDSAMYLCASSLATQGGTEAFFGQGTRLTVV.

This rearrangement joins TRBV2 to TRBJ1-2; 10 positions match TRBD1. The CDR3 length is 14 residues. The germline V gene has CDR1 SNHLY and CDR2 FYNNEI. The ends lost 7 bases at V and 0 bases at J; junction bases unmatched: 2. CDR3 sequence: CASIGQGANYGYTF. The DNA of the CDR3 is TGTGCCAGCATCGGACAGGGGGCTAACTATGGCTACACCTTC.

The gene calls are TRBV7-3 and TRBJ2-1; 7 bases are shared with TRBD2. Germline V gives CDR1 SGHTA, CDR2 FQGTGA. This CDR3 is built from 14 residues. V was pared by 4 bases and J by 5 bases, with 5 bases of the junction left unmatched. The CDR3 spells CASSYGLVNNEQFF. The CDR3, as DNA: TGTGCCAGCAGCTATGGACTAGTTAACAATGAGCAGTTCTTC.

The chain recombines TRBV5-1 with TRBJ2-2, with D hard to call. V was shortened by 0 bases and J by 4 bases, with 7 bases between the two germline ends. Germline V lookup: CDR1 SGHRS, CDR2 YFSETQ. This CDR3 is 14 amino acids long. CDR3 loop: CASSLEATTGELFF. CDR3 DNA: TGCGCCAGCAGCTTGGAAGCGACCACCGGGGAGCTGTTTTTT.

This clone was picked up one time. The chain recombines TRBV9 with TRBJ2-3; tentatively, D is TRBD1 (5 bases). V was cut by 10 bases and J by 2 bases, with 11 bases left in between. Germline V CDR1 and CDR2: SGDLS, YYNGEE. This CDR3 has 12 amino acids. CDR3 bases: TGTGCCTCAGGGCCATCCACAGATACGCAGTATTTT. It yields the protein CASGPSTDTQYF.

The V call is TRBV30, the J call TRBJ1-2; TRBD1 matches 9 bases. CDR1 and CDR2 (germline): GTSNPN, SVGIG (reference sequence). Unmatched junction bases numbered 2, after V lost 2 bases and J lost 4 bases. The CDR3 runs 13 residues. The CDR3 here is CAWSPGQGYGYTF. The CDR3 nucleotides are TGTGCCTGGAGTCCGGGACAGGGCTATGGCTACACCTTC.

This chain uses TRBV13 with TRBJ2-7, with 8 bases lining up with TRBD2. Looked up from germline, CDR1 is PRHDT and CDR2 is FYEKMQ (reference sequence). The CDR3 has 18 residues. With V trimmed by 7 bases and J by 2 bases, 19 bases remained unmatched. The CDR3 coding sequence is TGTGCCAGCACCCAGACAGCTCCAATGGGCGGGGGGACCTACGAGCAGTACTTC. This encodes CASTQTAPMGGGTYEQYF. The full variable domain, its missing parts supplied by reference TRBV13 and TRBJ2-7, is AAGVIQSPRHLIKEKRETATLKCYPIPRHDTVYWYQQGPGQDPQFLISFYEKMQSDKGSIPDRFSAQQFSDYHSELNMSSLELGDSALYFCASTQTAPMGGGTYEQYFGPGTRLTVT.

DNA for the CDR3: TGTGCCAGCAGCGATACAGGTCACCTTGGGGATCGCTACACCTTC. It yields the protein CASSDTGHLGDRYTF. The chain recombines TRBV9 with TRBJ1-2; D perhaps matches TRBD1 (5 bases). V lost 3 bases, J lost 9 bases, and 21 bases lay in between. Germline CDR1 reads SGDLS; CDR2 reads YYNGEE. This CDR3 is 15 amino acids long.

This sequence joins TRBV7-2 and TRBJ1-1; the match to TRBD1 covers 11 bases. V gave up 5 bases and J gave up 4 bases; unmatched junction bases: 6. Germline V CDR1 and CDR2: SGHTA, FQGNSA. The CDR3 is 15 residues long. CDR3 in DNA: TGTGCCAGCAGCCTGACCGGGACAGGGGGCACTGAAGCTTTCTTT. This codes for CASSLTGTGGTEAFF.

This clone was seen more than once but under ten times. The chain recombines TRBV7-2 with TRBJ2-3, with D hard to call. CDR1 and CDR2 from the germline V gene are SGHTA and FQGNSA. The CDR3 consists of 13 residues. The ends were cut back, 4 bases at V and 8 bases at J, with 13 bases in the middle. CDR3 region: CASSSVTLGTQYF. The CDR3 DNA reads TGTGCCAGCAGCTCGGTCACTTTGGGTACGCAGTATTTT.

This chain uses TRBV6-5 with TRBJ2-7, with TRBD1 identical over 7 bases. Germline CDR1 and CDR2: MNHEY and SVGAGI. V was pared by 4 bases and J by 2 bases, with 5 bases of the junction left unmatched. The CDR3 has 14 amino acids. The CDR3 nucleotides read TGTGCCAGCAGTTCAGGACAGGCAGCCTACGAGCAGTACTTC. It yields the protein CASSSGQAAYEQYF.

The gene calls are TRBV18 and TRBJ1-1; no definite D call. V was clipped by 2 bases and J by 1 base, with 8 bases between them. The CDR3 runs to 14 residues. Germline CDR1 KGHSH, CDR2 LQKENI. CDR3 protein: CASSPEQKNTEAFF. The CDR3 DNA sequence: TGTGCCAGCTCACCAGAACAGAAGAACACTGAAGCTTTCTTT.

The sample holds a few counts of this clone. This sequence joins TRBV6-6 and TRBJ1-5, with 7 bases lining up with TRBD1. V was pared by 5 bases and J by 7 bases, with 8 bases of the junction left unmatched. CDR3 length equals 14 residues. Germline CDR1 is MNHNY and CDR2 is SVGAGI (reference sequence). The CDR3 DNA reads as TGTGCCAGCAGTGCGTACCGGGACAGCCAGCCCCAGCATTTT. As protein: CASSAYRDSQPQHF.